The 2 T cell receptor beta chains below all came from one sample that was sequenced in a study of T-cell reconstitution after alpha-beta-depleted transplantation in children. This sample's TCRbeta library carried unique molecular identifier barcodes. TCRdb itself ran the PCR reads through MiXCR, one entry per CDR3 protein. This table has some 300,000 distinct CDR3 sequences, about a tenth appearing once. Specimen: PBMCs from the stem cell graft donor, collected from the stem cell graft. The receptors here all came from a human donor who donated a stem cell graft to a child with acute lymphoblastic leukemia.

The chain employs TRBV7-2 and TRBJ2-1; 8 bases agree with TRBD2. Germline loops: CDR1 SGHTA, CDR2 FQGNSA. The junction had 7 bases not matched to a gene; V was cut back by 7 bases and J by 5 bases. The CDR3 totals 14 residues. The CDR3 protein is CASNRLAPDNEQFF. The CDR3 DNA follows: TGTGCCAGCAACCGACTAGCGCCAGACAATGAGCAGTTCTTC.

This chain links TRBV2 with TRBJ2-7; D possibly corresponds to TRBD1 (6 bases). The ends were cut back, 3 bases at V and 6 bases at J, with 21 bases in the middle. CDR3 length equals 16 residues. The germline V gene encodes CDR1 SNHLY and CDR2 FYNNEI. The CDR3: CASSEGRTASLTEQYF. The CDR3 nucleotides are TGTGCCAGCAGTGAGGGTCGGACAGCTTCCTTGACCGAGCAGTACTTC.